This T cell receptor beta chain comes out of a study of blood T cell repertoires in COVID-19. At the level of the study: T cells, B-cell-depleted T cells, or PBMCs provided the cDNA or gDNA that served as material.

Sequencing used immunoSEQ multiplex PCR; TCRdb keeps in-frame clones, though not all of them. This sample has around 300,000 clones, with approximately 90% found just once. CDR1 SQVTM and CDR2 ANQGSEA come from the germline V gene. The CDR3 totals 12 residues. V was pared by 4 bases and J by 1 base, with 6 bases between. The sequencing input was peripheral blood. The V gene is TRBV29-1, the J gene TRBJ2-3, with D hard to call. This clonotype was sampled from a woman aged 25 to 39 with COVID-19, enrolled during active disease. The CDR3 DNA sequence: TGCAGCGTTGTAGGAGGCACAGATACGCAGTATTTT. Its translation: CSVVGGTDTQYF.